The source of this T cell receptor beta chain is a study of response to subunit inactivated influenza vaccine. Germline V lookup: CDR1 SQVTM, CDR2 ANQGSEA. The CDR3 runs to 14 residues. The V end lost 4 bases, the J end lost 4 bases, and 11 bases lay between the germline ends. TCRdb redid the calling of the RT-PCR reads with MiXCR, one entry per CDR3 protein. This table holds some 570,000 distinct CDR3 sequences, roughly 12% found once. These data were likewise used in another study, on T cells expressing NK-cell markers. That paper adds: The TCR beta cDNA came from 5'RACE template switching with UMIs. Investigators obtained TCR beta repertoires from sorted CD3+CD56+NKG2C+, CD3+CD56+NKG2C- and CD3+CD56-NKG2C+ T cells. Of the CD8+ T cell pool in several donors, roughly 1.0-8% was accounted for by dominant NKG2C+ clonotypes.

The V call is TRBV29-1, the J call TRBJ2-6, with unresolved D. Source: PBMCs from blood, taken on the day of vaccination. The receptor comes from a man in his fifties who received an inactivated influenza vaccine. The CDR3 sequence is CSVGLSSGANVLTF. The CDR3 DNA reads as TGCAGCGTTGGGCTATCCTCGGGGGCCAACGTCCTGACTTTC.